This is a list of T cell receptor beta chains from one sample in a study of tumor-infiltrating lymphocytes in oesophageal squamous cell carcinoma. TCRdb reanalysed the PCR reads using MiXCR and keeps one entry per CDR3 protein. The sample records some 12,000 distinct CDR3 sequences, around 52% being singletons. The sample comprised esophageal tumor tissue. The receptors derive from a female donor with esophageal squamous cell carcinoma. The CDR3 runs from the conserved cysteine through the conserved F or W. D genes are given only for firm matches. Where a row states a size, it is once, few, many or the class of an expanded clone; other rows omit it.

cdr3_nt cdr3_aa v_call clone_size d_call j_call
TGTGCCAGCAGCTCCTGGAAGGGGGGGTACAATGAGCAGTTCTTC CASSSWKGGYNEQFF TRBV7-2 . . TRBJ2-1
TGTGCCAGCAGTCGGACAAGCTCCTACAATGAGCAGTTCTTC CASSRTSSYNEQFF TRBV6-5 . . TRBJ2-1
TGTGCCAGCAGCGACTCTCAGACCCTACTGGGTGGCTACACCTTC CASSDSQTLLGGYTF TRBV7-8 . . TRBJ1-2
TGTGCCAGCAGCCGTGTAGCGGGGGGGCGGAGTGAGCAGTTCTTC CASSRVAGGRSEQFF TRBV7-2 . TRBD2 TRBJ2-1
TGTGCCAGCAGCTACCCTGAGGGATCAGGCTACGAGCAGTACTTC CASSYPEGSGYEQYF TRBV7-2 . . TRBJ2-7
TGTGCCAGCACGGAGCAAAACACCGGGGAGCTGTTTTTT CASTEQNTGELFF TRBV7-2 . . TRBJ2-2
TGTGCCAGCAGTCAAAGCGACGGACTGGCCACGGTAGGACAATTTGAGCAGTTCTTC CASSQSDGLATVGQFEQFF TRBV7-6 . . TRBJ2-1
TGTGCCAGCAGCTGGCCAGGGGGTGGTCAGCCCCAGCATTTT CASSWPGGGQPQHF TRBV7-8 few TRBD1 TRBJ1-5
TGTGCCAGCAGTTTTGTTGGGAGCGAGCAGTACTTC CASSFVGSEQYF TRBV12-3/TRBV12-4 . . TRBJ2-7
TGTGCCAGCAGCTTAGATTGGACACCGATCTCCTACGAGCAGTACTTC CASSLDWTPISYEQYF TRBV7-4 . . TRBJ2-7
TGTGCCAGCAGCTTACCGTACAATGAGCAGTTCTTC CASSLPYNEQFF TRBV7-6 . . TRBJ2-1
TGTGCCAGCAGCTTTCGAGCGGGGCGGGGACGCTCCTACGAGCAGTACTTC CASSFRAGRGRSYEQYF TRBV7-8 . TRBD2 TRBJ2-7
TGTGCCAGCAGCCCGGGACTACCATATGAGCAGTACTTC CASSPGLPYEQYF TRBV7-8 . TRBD2 TRBJ2-5
TGTGCCAGCAACACAAACGGGGAGCTGTTTTTT CASNTNGELFF TRBV12-3/TRBV12-4 many . TRBJ2-2
TGTGCCAGCAGTGAAACCCATAGCAATCAGCCCCAGCATTTT CASSETHSNQPQHF TRBV6-2/TRBV6-3 . . TRBJ1-5
TGTGCCAGCAGCCCCCCAAACGGGTTCAATGAGCAGTTCTTC CASSPPNGFNEQFF TRBV11-3 many . TRBJ2-1
TGTGCCAGCAGCCCCATGCGGGAGACCCAGTACTTC CASSPMRETQYF TRBV7-2 . . TRBJ2-5
TGTGCCAGCTCCTTTTATGAGCGGGGCGACGAGCAGTACTTC CASSFYERGDEQYF TRBV7-2 . TRBD2 TRBJ2-7
TGTGCCAGCAGCTACGGACTAGCGGGTTACAATGAGCAGTTCTTC CASSYGLAGYNEQFF TRBV7-3 . TRBD2 TRBJ2-1
TGTGCTAGCAGCTTAGCGGGGGGAGAGACCCAGTACTTC CASSLAGGETQYF TRBV7-7 few TRBD2 TRBJ2-5
TGTGCCAGCAGTGAATTAAGGACAGGGGCCGGGGCCAACGTCCTGACTTTC CASSELRTGAGANVLTF TRBV6-1 once TRBD1 TRBJ2-6
TGTGCCAGCAGCTTGGGCGCTAACTTTGGCTACACCTTC CASSLGANFGYTF TRBV7-6 . . TRBJ1-2
TGTGCCAGCAGCCAAAGCGGGACGCCTGCCTACGAGCAGTACTTC CASSQSGTPAYEQYF TRBV6-1 medium-sized TRBD2 TRBJ2-7
TGTGCCAGCAGCTTAGACACGGGACAGGGAGAAAAACTGTTTTTT CASSLDTGQGEKLFF TRBV7-8 . TRBD1 TRBJ1-4
TGTGCCAGCAGCTTAGCTAGTAGGTACGAGCAGTACTTC CASSLASRYEQYF TRBV7-6 . . TRBJ2-7
TGTGCCAGCAGCCATAGACTAGCGGGAGGTTTCGGGGAACCACTCGGAGGGCAGTTCTTC CASSHRLAGGFGEPLGGQFF TRBV9 many TRBD2 TRBJ2-1
TGTGCCACCAGGGGGATGCTTGCCGTTGGGGCCAACGTCCTGACTTTC CATRGMLAVGANVLTF TRBV6-1 . TRBD1 TRBJ2-6
TGTGCCAGCAGTTTATTTGCGGAGACCCAGTACTTC CASSLFAETQYF TRBV12-3/TRBV12-4 . . TRBJ2-5
TGTGCCACCAGTGCCCCAGGGGACTCTAACTATGGCTACACCTTC CATSAPGDSNYGYTF TRBV24-1 many . TRBJ1-2
TGTGCCAGCAGTGAAAGGTTTAGCGAAGAGACCCAGTACTTC CASSERFSEETQYF TRBV2 . . TRBJ2-5
TGTGCCAGCAGTTTAAAATTCAGTAATTCACCCCTCCACTTC CASSLKFSNSPLHF TRBV12-3/TRBV12-4 . . TRBJ2-5
TGTGCCAGCAACCAGGGATGGCCCTACGAGCAGTACTTC CASNQGWPYEQYF TRBV2 . . TRBJ2-7
TGTGCCAGCATCGATACCGGGACACCCTACGAGCAGTACTTC CASIDTGTPYEQYF TRBV7-9 . . TRBJ2-7
TGTGCCAGCAGCCCAGCAGATACAGTGAGCTATGGCTACACCTTC CASSPADTVSYGYTF TRBV7-8 . . TRBJ1-2
TGTGCCAGCAGCTTCGGGGACACTGGGGCCAACGTCCTGACTTTC CASSFGDTGANVLTF TRBV7-6 . . TRBJ2-6
TGCGCCAGCAGCTTGGCTAGCGGGGGGGCCTTGAATGAGCAGTTCTTC CASSLASGGALNEQFF TRBV5-1 . TRBD2 TRBJ2-1
TGTGCCAGCAGCCCGGGACTAGCGGAATCCTACAATGAGCAGTTCTTC CASSPGLAESYNEQFF TRBV7-2 once TRBD2 TRBJ2-1
TGTGCCTGGAGTGCTATCTTGCGGCTTGGCTACACCTTC CAWSAILRLGYTF TRBV30 . . TRBJ1-2
TGTGCCAGCAGTCCCAGGGGGCCGCAAGAGACCCAGTACTTC CASSPRGPQETQYF TRBV6-2/TRBV6-3 many TRBD1 TRBJ2-5
TGTGCCAGCAGCTTAACAGGGTATCAAGAGACCCAGTACTTC CASSLTGYQETQYF TRBV7-3 . . TRBJ2-5
TGTGCCAGCAGCTTAGGGGGGGCCTTGCATGGCTACACCTTC CASSLGGALHGYTF TRBV7-4 . . TRBJ1-2
TGCGCCAGCAGCCAACAACGGGGCGACAATGAGCAGTTCTTC CASSQQRGDNEQFF TRBV4-1 medium-sized . TRBJ2-1
TGTGCCAGCAGCTCTATGTTAGCGGATACAGTGGGTGAGCAGTTCTTC CASSSMLADTVGEQFF TRBV7-9 . . TRBJ2-1
TGTGCCAGCACCAATCTACAGGGCTATGGCTACACCTTC CASTNLQGYGYTF TRBV7-3 . . TRBJ1-2
TGTGCCAGCAGCCCCGCCGGGAAGGAAGAGACCCAGTTCTTC CASSPAGKEETQFF TRBV7-4 . . TRBJ2-1
TGTGCCAGCAGCTTAACGGCTAGCGGCCTTTCCTACAATGAGCAGTTCTTC CASSLTASGLSYNEQFF TRBV7-3 . TRBD2 TRBJ2-1
TGTGCCAGCAGCTTAGGACAGGGCGGAAACTATGGCTACACCTTC CASSLGQGGNYGYTF TRBV7-2 . TRBD1 TRBJ1-2
TGTGCCAGCAGCTTGCAACTGCTCTCTGGAAACACCATATATTTT CASSLQLLSGNTIYF TRBV5-5 many . TRBJ1-3
TGTGCCAGCAGCCCAGAGGGGGATTTGACAGATACGCAGTATTTT CASSPEGDLTDTQYF TRBV7-6 . . TRBJ2-3
TGTGCCAGCAGCTCAGCGGAACTAGCAAATACGCAGTATTTT CASSSAELANTQYF TRBV7-3 . . TRBJ2-3
TGTGCCAGCAATACCGGGAGGAACACTGAAGCTTTCTTT CASNTGRNTEAFF TRBV7-9 . . TRBJ1-1
TGTGCTAGCAGCTCACAGGGTTCAACCCATGAAAAACTGTTTTTT CASSSQGSTHEKLFF TRBV7-6 . . TRBJ1-4
TGTGCCAGCAGCCCTAGCACCTACAATGAGCAGTTCTTC CASSPSTYNEQFF TRBV7-2 . . TRBJ2-1
TGTGCCAGCAGCCCGACTAGCGGGAGTTCAGGCACAGATACGCAGTATTTT CASSPTSGSSGTDTQYF TRBV7-2 . TRBD2 TRBJ2-3
TGTGCCACCGCTTACTCGGACGTCTACAATGAGCAGTTCTTC CATAYSDVYNEQFF TRBV6-6 . . TRBJ2-1